There are a few counts of the clone carrying this TCR beta chain. The source of the sample is a study of T-cell reconstitution after alpha-beta-depleted transplantation in children. The CDR3 totals 15 residues. V lost 3 bases and J lost 3; bases outside the gene matches: 5. Germline loops: CDR1 SGHRS, CDR2 YFSETQ. TCRbeta library construction was performed incorporating unique molecular identifiers. Each CDR3 protein is one row after TCRdb ran MiXCR on the PCR reads. The sample shows almost 600,000 distinct CDR3 sequences, 25% to 30% of them seen only once. This chain connects TRBV5-1 to TRBJ2-5; TRBD2 agrees at 10 bases. The source was PBMCs, collected before TCRalphabeta/CD19-depleted stem cell transplant. The TCR was taken from a boy in the first two years of life with Wiskott-Aldrich syndrome, due to receive a stem cell transplant. The CDR3 coding sequence is TGCGCCAGCAGCTCGGTTGGGACTAGCGAAGAGACCCAGTACTTC. Protein sequence: CASSSVGTSEETQYF.